The present T cell receptor (beta chain) was sequenced within a study of monozygotic twins with inflammatory bowel disease. TCRdb re-called the 5' RACE reads; one entry per CDR3 protein, DNA not given. The sample includes roughly 100,000 distinct CDR3 sequences. General study findings and limits: Fewer shared clonotypes with others were found in IBD patients than in healthy twins, especially with disease activity.

Germline-derived CDR1 and CDR2 are SGHKS and YYEKEE (reference sequence). The CDR3 extends over 12 amino acids. Details on this clonotype: As yet, its antigen is unknown.

The sequence was collected from a human donor with ulcerative colitis or Crohn's disease, or a healthy co-twin of an affected twin (not recorded which). Source material: blood. The genes are TRBV5-5 and TRBJ2-5. The CDR3 protein is CASSLEPETQYF. The full variable domain, with the rest looked up from reference TRBV5-5 and TRBJ2-5, is DAGVTQSPTHLIKTRGQQVTLRCSPISGHKSVSWYQQVLGQGPQFIFQYYEKEERGRGNFPDRFSARQFPNYSSELNVNALLLGDSALYLCASSLEPETQYFGPGTRLLVL.